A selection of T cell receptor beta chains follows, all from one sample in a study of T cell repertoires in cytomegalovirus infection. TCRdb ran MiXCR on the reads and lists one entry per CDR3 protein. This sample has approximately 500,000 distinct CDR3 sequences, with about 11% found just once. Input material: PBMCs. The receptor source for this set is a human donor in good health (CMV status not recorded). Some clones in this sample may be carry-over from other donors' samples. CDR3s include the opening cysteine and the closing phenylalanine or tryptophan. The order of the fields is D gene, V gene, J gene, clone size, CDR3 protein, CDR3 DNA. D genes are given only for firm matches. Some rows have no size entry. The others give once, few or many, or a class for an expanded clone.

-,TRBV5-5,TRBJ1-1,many,CASSFPYQNTEAFF,TGTGCCAGCAGCTTTCCGTACCAGAACACTGAAGCTTTCTTT
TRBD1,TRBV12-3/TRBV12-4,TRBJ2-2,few,CASSPIMGQTNTGELFF,TGTGCCAGCAGTCCGATAATGGGACAGACCAACACCGGGGAGCTGTTTTTT
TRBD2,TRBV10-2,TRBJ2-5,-,CASSAGGGQETQYF,TGCGCCAGCAGTGCTGGCGGGGGACAAGAGACCCAGTACTTC
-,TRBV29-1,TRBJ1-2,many,CSVEPRAGLNYGYTF,TGCAGCGTTGAACCGCGGGCCGGGCTGAACTATGGCTACACCTTC
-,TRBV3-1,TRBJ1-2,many,CASSHTQGSYGYTF,TGTGCCAGCAGCCACACACAGGGAAGCTATGGCTACACCTTC
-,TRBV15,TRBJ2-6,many,CATSRPSQGPGANVLTF,TGTGCCACCAGCAGACCTTCCCAGGGGCCTGGGGCCAACGTCCTGACTTTC
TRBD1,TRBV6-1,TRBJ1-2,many,CASSLDRVHGYTF,TGTGCCAGCAGTTTGGACAGGGTCCATGGCTACACCTTC
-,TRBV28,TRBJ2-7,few,CASSRGMSEQYF,TGTGCCAGCAGCCGAGGGATGAGCGAGCAGTACTTC
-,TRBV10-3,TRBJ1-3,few,CATLRETGNTIYF,TGTGCCACCCTAAGGGAGACGGGAAACACCATATATTTT
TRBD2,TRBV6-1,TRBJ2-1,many,CASSVEAGGHNEQFF,TGTGCCAGCAGTGTAGAAGCGGGAGGCCACAATGAGCAGTTCTTC
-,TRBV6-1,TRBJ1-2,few,CASREVPAGGEGYTF,TGTGCCAGCAGAGAGGTCCCGGCCGGGGGCGAGGGCTACACCTTC
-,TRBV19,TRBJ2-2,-,CASSGPTWNTGELFF,TGTGCCAGTAGTGGCCCTACTTGGAACACCGGGGAGCTGTTTTTT
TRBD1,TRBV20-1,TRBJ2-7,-,CSAREQGAYEQYF,TGCAGTGCTAGAGAGCAGGGGGCCTACGAGCAGTACTTC
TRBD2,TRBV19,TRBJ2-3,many,CASRSERERTDTQYF,TGTGCCAGTAGGTCGGAGCGGGAGAGGACAGATACGCAGTATTTT
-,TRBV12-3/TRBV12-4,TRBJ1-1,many,CASTRGEGNTEAFF,TGTGCCAGCACACGAGGGGAGGGAAACACTGAAGCTTTCTTT
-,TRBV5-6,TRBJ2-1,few,CASSLVPGGKIYNEQFF,TGTGCCAGCAGCTTGGTGCCGGGCGGGAAGATCTACAATGAGCAGTTCTTC
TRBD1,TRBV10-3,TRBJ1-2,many,CAISPSGQGRGGYTF,TGTGCCATCAGTCCATCGGGACAGGGCCGAGGGGGCTACACCTTC
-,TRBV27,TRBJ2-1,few,CASSHERGNEQFF,TGTGCCAGCAGCCACGAGCGAGGGAATGAGCAGTTCTTC
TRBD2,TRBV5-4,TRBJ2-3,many,CASSYRLAVNTDTQYF,TGTGCCAGCAGTTACAGACTAGCGGTTAACACAGATACGCAGTATTTT
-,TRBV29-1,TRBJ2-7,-,CSVFGRRGGYEQYF,TGCAGCGTTTTTGGACGGAGGGGTGGCTACGAGCAGTACTTC
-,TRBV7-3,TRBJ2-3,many,CASSSTSTDTQYF,TGTGCCAGCAGCTCAACTAGCACAGATACGCAGTATTTT
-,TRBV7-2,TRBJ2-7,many,CASRPGGGSPYEQYF,TGTGCCAGCAGACCAGGTGGGGGGTCCCCCTACGAGCAGTACTTC
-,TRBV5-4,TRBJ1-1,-,CASRRGGQGDTEAFF,TGTGCCAGCAGACGTGGGGGGCAGGGAGACACTGAAGCTTTCTTT
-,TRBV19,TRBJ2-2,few,CASSISVANTGELFF,TGTGCCAGTAGTATCTCCGTCGCGAACACCGGGGAGCTGTTTTTT
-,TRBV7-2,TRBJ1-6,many,CASSSDREAATSPLHF,TGTGCCAGCAGCTCTGACCGCGAAGCCGCTACTTCACCCCTCCACTTT